The 18 T cell receptor beta chains below come from one sample, sequenced in a study of cytomegalovirus exposure and HLA in healthy donors. PCR used 60 Vbeta primers and 13 Jbeta primers. Sequencing used immunoSEQ multiplex PCR; TCRdb keeps in-frame clones, though not all of them. Of approximately 150,000 clones listed, more than 65% are singletons. Sequencing was carried out using PBMCs. These receptors came from a man between 18 and 35 years old in good health and CMV-seropositive.

This clone was seen a few times. The chain has TRBV7-9 and TRBJ2-1; 10 bases are shared with TRBD2. Germline-derived CDR1 and CDR2 are SEHNR and FQNEAQ (reference sequence). V gave up 9 bases and J gave up 8 bases; unmatched junction bases: 10. The CDR3 runs to 14 residues. The CDR3: CASAGTSVWYEQFF. CDR3 bases: TGTGCCAGTGCCGGGACTAGCGTGTGGTATGAGCAGTTCTTC.

The chain couples TRBV9 to TRBJ1-1; possibly TRBD1 for D (6 bases). This CDR3 comprises 15 residues. Germline CDR1 SGDLS, CDR2 YYNGEE. Trimming shortened V by 3 bases and J by 3 bases, and 15 bases separated the two germline ends. CDR3 sequence reads: CASSAHRDRDTEAFF. In DNA, the CDR3 is TGTGCCAGCAGCGCCCACAGGGATAGGGACACTGAAGCTTTCTTT.

The V call is TRBV10-3, the J call TRBJ1-5; unclear D gene. CDR1 is ENHRY, CDR2 SYGVKD, per germline. The V gene lost 3 bases and the J gene lost 1 base, with 7 bases spanning the gap. This CDR3 spans 14 amino acids. The CDR3 protein is CAISEEASNQPQHF. The CDR3 DNA sequence: TGTGCCATCAGTGAAGAGGCAAGCAATCAGCCCCAGCATTTT.

The V and J genes are TRBV19 and TRBJ2-6; the D gene is possibly TRBD1 (6 bases). V lost 5 bases and J lost 12, with 14 bases in between. Germline CDR1 LNHDA, CDR2 SQIVND (reference sequence). The CDR3 runs 13 residues. The CDR3 protein is CASSPQGTSVLTF. In DNA form, the CDR3 reads TGTGCCAGTAGTCCACAGGGAACCAGCGTCCTGACTTTC.

The CDR3 region is CASSSPSRSTNEKLFF. CDR3 nucleotide sequence: TGTGCCAGCAGTTCACCCTCCAGATCAACTAATGAAAAACTGTTTTTT. The J gene is TRBJ1-4, the V gene TRBV28; no clear D gene. The V and J ends lost 4 bases and 0 bases respectively, with 12 bases between them. Germline V gene data show CDR1 as MDHEN and CDR2 as SYDVKM. The CDR3 is made up of 16 amino acids.

The sample holds a few counts of this clone. The chain has TRBV6-1 and TRBJ1-4, with TRBD1 matching over 8 bases. Germline V lookup: CDR1 MNHNS, CDR2 SASEGT. The CDR3 is 13 residues long. V trimming: 6 bases; J trimming: 7 bases; junction bases outside the gene matches: 4. CDR3 in DNA: TGTGCCAGCAGCCAGGGGGCGCGTGAAAAACTGTTTTTT. Encoded protein: CASSQGAREKLFF.

The chain is built from TRBV5-1 and TRBJ2-1; tentative D call: TRBD2 (7 bases). This CDR3 contains 16 residues. Germline V CDR1 and CDR2: SGHRS, YFSETQ. The ends were cut back, 3 bases at V and 3 bases at J, with 16 bases in the middle. The CDR3 protein is CASSSSGGGGYNEQFF. CDR3 nucleotides: TGCGCCAGCAGCTCCTCTGGGGGGGGCGGCTACAATGAGCAGTTCTTC.

V gene TRBV9 combines with J gene TRBJ2-3; 10 bases align to TRBD1. The CDR3 totals 16 residues. CDR1 and CDR2 (germline): SGDLS, YYNGEE. V lost 2 bases and J lost 3; bases outside the gene matches: 6. The CDR3 is CASSVRQGATTDTQYF. CDR3 sequence (DNA): TGTGCCAGCAGCGTCCGACAGGGGGCAACTACAGATACGCAGTATTTT.

This chain links TRBV7-9 with TRBJ1-2, with D uncertain. The CDR3 extends over 13 amino acids. V lost 4 bases, J lost 4 bases, and 10 bases lay in between. CDR1 is SEHNR, CDR2 FQNEAQ, per germline (reference sequence). The CDR3 nucleotides are TGTGCCAGCAGCTCCGACGCGGTCTATGGCTACACCTTC. Translated: CASSSDAVYGYTF.

The chain uses TRBV7-9 and TRBJ1-2; 10 bases align to TRBD1. This CDR3 spans 14 amino acids. Per the germline V gene, CDR1 is SEHNR and CDR2 is FQNEAQ (reference sequence). V was pared by 4 bases and J by 6 bases, with 5 bases of the junction left unmatched. CDR3 sequence reads: CASSSIGTGDGYTF. In DNA form, the CDR3 reads TGTGCCAGCAGCTCGATCGGGACAGGGGATGGCTACACCTTC.

V gene TRBV2 combines with J gene TRBJ1-3; 10 bases are shared with TRBD1. The CDR3 contains 17 residues. Losses at the gene ends were 6 bases for V and 4 bases for J; bases not matched to a gene: 12. CDR1 is SNHLY and CDR2 is FYNNEI in the germline V gene. This CDR3 is CASSGFHRDRGGNTIYF. The CDR3 nucleotides are TGTGCCAGCAGCGGATTTCACCGGGACAGGGGAGGAAACACCATATATTTT.

The chain combines TRBV6-6 with TRBJ2-1, with a possible D match to TRBD2 (6 bases). Germline V CDR1 and CDR2: MNHNY, SVGAGI (reference sequence). The CDR3 is 13 residues long. The ends were cut back, 5 bases at V and 10 bases at J, with 15 bases in the middle. The CDR3 here is CASSPGSSAEQFF. CDR3 sequence (DNA): TGTGCCAGCAGTCCAGGCTCTAGCGCCGAGCAGTTCTTC.

The J gene is TRBJ2-2, the V gene TRBV6-4; TRBD2 agrees at 7 bases. CDR1 MRHNA and CDR2 SNTAGT come from the germline V gene. There are 14 residues in the CDR3. Germline trimming cut 7 bases from V and 3 bases from J; bases unmatched to any gene: 5. The CDR3 DNA follows: TGTGCCAGCAAATCCACTAGCGACACCGGGGAGCTGTTTTTT. Amino acid sequence: CASKSTSDTGELFF.

V usage is TRBV28 and J usage is TRBJ1-1, with a possible D match to TRBD1 (5 bases). V was shortened by 7 bases and J by 4 bases, with 13 bases between the two germline ends. Germline V gene sequence: CDR1 MDHEN, CDR2 SYDVKM. This CDR3 has 13 residues. This chain's CDR3 is CASTWGDGTEAFF. DNA for the CDR3: TGTGCCAGCACCTGGGGGGATGGCACTGAAGCTTTCTTT. Combining the CDR3 with reference TRBV28 and TRBJ1-1 gives the whole variable domain DVKVTQSSRYLVKRTGEKVFLECVQDMDHENMFWYRQDPGLGLRLIYFSYDVKMKEKGDIPEGYSVSREKKERFSLILESASTNQTSMYLCASTWGDGTEAFFGQGTRLTVV.

This clone showed up just once. The chain uses TRBV19 and TRBJ2-3, with 10 bases matching TRBD2. The CDR3 sequence is 15 residues long. V dropped 6 bases and J dropped 10; count of bases not matched to a gene: 13. Per germline, CDR1 LNHDA and CDR2 SQIVND (reference sequence). This CDR3 reads CASRKLAGAGSAQYF. For the CDR3, the DNA is TGTGCCAGTAGGAAGCTAGCGGGGGCAGGGAGTGCGCAGTATTTT.

This clone appeared a few times. V and J are TRBV7-2 and TRBJ2-3, with TRBD2 matching over 9 bases. There are 18 residues in the CDR3. In germline, CDR1 is SGHTA, CDR2 FQGNSA. V gave up 6 bases and J gave up 3 bases; unmatched junction bases: 16. CDR3 amino acids: CASRGAGGRIRRTDTQYF. The CDR3 DNA follows: TGTGCCAGCAGAGGAGCGGGGGGCCGTATCCGGAGGACAGATACGCAGTATTTT.

This clone appeared a single time. The genes are TRBV30 and TRBJ2-2, with 8 positions matching TRBD2. Germline V lookup: CDR1 GTSNPN, CDR2 SVGIG (reference sequence). J lost 3 bases, V lost 7 bases, and 7 bases had no gene match. The CDR3 runs to 14 residues. CDR3 bases: TGTGCCTTCCTCCGGGGGGGCTACACCGGGGAGCTGTTTTTT. Translation gives CAFLRGGYTGELFF.

The chain is built from TRBV18 and TRBJ1-4; maybe TRBD1 (5 bases). CDR1 is KGHSH, CDR2 LQKENI, per germline. V was pared by 2 bases and J by 5 bases, with 12 bases between. The CDR3 is made up of 15 amino acids. CDR3: CASSPNAGNNEKLFF. CDR3 nucleotides: TGTGCCAGCTCACCAAACGCAGGGAACAATGAAAAACTGTTTTTT.